The 18 T cell receptor beta chains below were found in one sample sequenced in a study of CD8 T cells in Susac syndrome. Random hexamers served to reverse transcribe roughly 0.5 to 1 ug RNA. TCRdb itself ran the immunoSEQ multiplex PCR reads through MiXCR, one entry per CDR3 protein. The sample yields some 22,000 distinct CDR3 sequences, about 92% seen once. Specimen: CD8+ T cells from PBMCs. These receptors all come from a human donor in good health.

The CDR3 DNA follows: TGCAGCGTTGAACGGGACTTTGGCACCGGGGAGCTGTTTTTT. The encoded protein is CSVERDFGTGELFF. The gene calls are TRBV29-1 and TRBJ2-2; maybe TRBD2 (6 bases). CDR3 size: 14 residues. Germline CDR1 SQVTM, CDR2 ANQGSEA. The ends were cut back, 2 bases at V and 4 bases at J, with 11 bases in the middle.

V gene TRBV7-9 combines with J gene TRBJ2-1, with unresolved D. The CDR3 covers 13 residues. Between the trimmed V and J ends, which lost 5 bases and 8 bases, there was a span of 13 bases. Germline V gene sequence: CDR1 SEHNR, CDR2 FQNEAQ (reference sequence). The CDR3 region is CASSPAEKDEQFF. In nucleotides, the CDR3 is TGTGCCAGCAGCCCGGCGGAGAAAGATGAGCAGTTCTTC.

J is TRBJ2-1 and V is TRBV7-9; tentatively, D is TRBD1 (6 bases). Trimming took 5 bases from V and 5 from J, leaving 10 bases between them. CDR1 SEHNR and CDR2 FQNEAQ come from the germline V gene (reference sequence). The CDR3 extends over 13 amino acids. CDR3 residues: CASSQGQNNEQFF. DNA of the CDR3: TGTGCCAGCAGCCAAGGACAGAACAATGAGCAGTTCTTC.

This chain connects TRBV12-5 to TRBJ1-3; a possible D gene is TRBD1 (5 bases). V was shortened by 6 bases and J by 0 bases, with 9 bases between the two germline ends. CDR3 size: 14 residues. Per germline, CDR1 LGHNT and CDR2 FRNRAP. CDR3 DNA sequence: TGTGCTAGTGGCCAGGGCCTCTCTGGAAACACCATATATTTT. This gives the protein CASGQGLSGNTIYF. The whole variable domain, filled in from reference TRBV12-5 and TRBJ1-3, reads DARVTQTPRHKVTEMGQEVTMRCQPILGHNTVFWYRQTMMQGLELLAYFRNRAPLDDSGMPKDRFSAEMPDATLATLKIQPSEPRDSAVYFCASGQGLSGNTIYFGEGSWLTVV.

J is TRBJ1-2 and V is TRBV10-2; no clear D gene. The CDR3 totals 14 residues. Germline assignment: CDR1 WSHSY and CDR2 SAAADI. Trimming stripped 2 bases from V and 2 bases from J, with 9 bases between. CDR3 residues: CASSESGQNYGYTF. CDR3 coding DNA: TGCGCCAGCAGTGAGAGTGGTCAGAACTATGGCTACACCTTC.

The chain carries TRBV12-3 or TRBV12-4 and TRBJ2-5, with D maybe TRBD1 (6 bases). V lost 4 bases, J lost 0 bases, and 12 bases lay in between. This CDR3 spans 15 amino acids. The CDR3 loop is CASSSDSEYQETQYF. In nucleotides, the CDR3 is TGTGCCAGCAGTTCGGACAGCGAGTACCAAGAGACCCAGTACTTC.

The V call is TRBV24-1, the J call TRBJ2-1; 12 bases map to TRBD1. The J segment lost 9 bases and the V segment lost 4 bases, leaving 12 bases of the junction unmatched. The CDR3 has 17 amino acids. The germline V gene has CDR1 KGHDR and CDR2 SFDVKD. The CDR3 is CATSDPGTGGGWGEQFF. In nucleotides, the CDR3 is TGTGCCACCAGTGACCCAGGGACAGGGGGCGGTTGGGGTGAGCAGTTCTTC.

J is TRBJ2-3 and V is TRBV3-1; no clear D gene. Trimming pared 3 bases from V and 1 base from J, leaving 5 bases between. The CDR3 covers 13 residues. The V gene's germline CDR1 is LGHDT and CDR2 YNNKEL (reference sequence). CDR3 region: CASSQARTDTQYF. CDR3 nucleotide sequence: TGTGCCAGCAGCCAGGCACGCACAGATACGCAGTATTTT.

This clonotype was counted only a few times. The chain recombines TRBV29-1 with TRBJ2-7; 10 positions agree with TRBD1. Germline lookup yields CDR1 SQVTM and CDR2 ANQGSEA. CDR3 size: 13 residues. The junction had 3 bases not matched to a gene; V was cut back by 0 bases and J by 7 bases. CDR3 sequence: CSVEDRDRGEQYF. In DNA, the CDR3 is TGCAGCGTTGAAGATCGGGACAGGGGAGAGCAGTACTTC.

The sample holds one count of this clonotype. The chain links TRBV5-1 to TRBJ2-3; the D gene could be TRBD1 or TRBD2 (5 bases each). The CDR3 sequence is 16 residues long. V gave up 0 bases and J gave up 2 bases, with 13 bases separating them. Germline V CDR1 and CDR2: SGHRS, YFSETQ. In DNA form, the CDR3 reads TGCGCCAGCAGCTTGGCCCGAGGAGGACACACAGATACGCAGTATTTT. It is translated as CASSLARGGHTDTQYF.

The V and J genes are TRBV13 and TRBJ2-1, with D perhaps TRBD2 (6 bases). Germline lookup yields CDR1 PRHDT and CDR2 FYEKMQ (reference sequence). The CDR3 spans 14 residues. The V end was cut by 7 bases, the J end by 0 bases, with 10 bases between. CDR3 sequence (DNA): TGTGCCAGCAATGCGGGATCCTCCTACAATGAGCAGTTCTTC. Translating it yields CASNAGSSYNEQFF.

A few counts support this clonotype. This chain links TRBV7-9 with TRBJ2-7, with D perhaps matching TRBD2 (6 bases). Germline assignment: CDR1 SEHNR and CDR2 FQNEAQ (reference sequence). V was pared by 3 bases and J by 2 bases, with 8 bases between. The CDR3 runs 13 residues. Here the CDR3 reads CASSLGGTYEQYF. The CDR3 DNA sequence: TGTGCCAGCAGCTTGGGGGGTACCTACGAGCAGTACTTC.

This sequence joins TRBV4-3 and TRBJ2-3, with TRBD1 as a possible D gene (5 bases). The germline V gene encodes CDR1 LGHNA and CDR2 YSLEER. This CDR3 is built from 17 residues. Trimming stripped 0 bases from V and 2 bases from J, with 15 bases between. This CDR3 reads CASSQDLGRLITDTQYF. The CDR3 DNA is TGCGCCAGCAGCCAAGATTTGGGGCGACTTATCACAGATACGCAGTATTTT.

This chain uses TRBV9 with TRBJ1-5; weak D call: TRBD1 (6 bases). This CDR3 is built from 14 residues. With 0 bases removed from V and 3 bases from J, the gap between germline ends came to 7 bases. The germline gives CDR1 SGDLS, CDR2 YYNGEE. The CDR3 loop reads CASSVGGLNQPQHF. Written as DNA, the CDR3 is TGTGCCAGCAGCGTAGGGGGGCTCAATCAGCCCCAGCATTTT.

The chain joins TRBV2 to TRBJ2-1; D unresolved. The CDR3 spans 15 residues. CDR1 SNHLY and CDR2 FYNNEI come from the germline V gene. The ends were cut back, 4 bases at V and 9 bases at J, with 19 bases in the middle. The CDR3 DNA sequence: TGTGCCAGCAGTGGGGGTCTAGTAGCACCCAGTGAGCAGTTCTTC. Its protein product is CASSGGLVAPSEQFF.

The chain employs TRBV7-9 and TRBJ2-7, with 10 bases lining up with TRBD1. Germline V gene lookup returns CDR1 SEHNR and CDR2 FQNEAQ (reference sequence). Germline trimming cut 5 bases from V and 2 bases from J; bases unmatched to any gene: 12. The CDR3 is 17 amino acids. The CDR3, as DNA: TGTGCCAGCAGCCGACTAATGACAGGGGGCAACCCCTACGAGCAGTACTTC. Its translation is CASSRLMTGGNPYEQYF.

The rearrangement joins TRBV29-1 to TRBJ2-7, with TRBD2 identical over 8 bases. V shed 6 bases, J shed 3 bases, and the junction held 7 bases outside the gene matches. Germline CDR1 and CDR2: SQVTM and ANQGSEA. The CDR3 has 13 amino acids. The CDR3 nucleotides are TGCAGCGTCGTAGCGGGGCCCTACTACGAGCAGTACTTC. Translating it yields CSVVAGPYYEQYF.

This clonotype has just one count. The V and J genes are TRBV7-9 and TRBJ2-7, with 9 bases matching TRBD1. The CDR3 is made up of 12 amino acids. With 6 bases clipped from V and 6 bases from J, the junction kept 3 bases outside the gene matches. Germline CDR1 and CDR2: SEHNR and FQNEAQ (reference sequence). The DNA of the CDR3 is TGTGCCAGCAGGGGGGACAGGGCCGAGCAGTACTTC. It encodes CASRGDRAEQYF.